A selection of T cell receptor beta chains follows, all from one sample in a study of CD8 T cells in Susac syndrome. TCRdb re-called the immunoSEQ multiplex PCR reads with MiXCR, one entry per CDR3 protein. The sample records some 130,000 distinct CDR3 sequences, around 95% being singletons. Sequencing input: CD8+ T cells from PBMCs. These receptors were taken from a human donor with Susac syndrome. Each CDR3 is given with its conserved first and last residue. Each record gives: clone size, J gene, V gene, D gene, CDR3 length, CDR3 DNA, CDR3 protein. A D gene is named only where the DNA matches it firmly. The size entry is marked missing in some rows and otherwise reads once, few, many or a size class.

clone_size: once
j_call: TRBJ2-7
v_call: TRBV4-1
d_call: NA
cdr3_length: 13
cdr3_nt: TGCGCCAGCAGCCGGACTACCTCCTACGAGCAGTACTTC
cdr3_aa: CASSRTTSYEQYF

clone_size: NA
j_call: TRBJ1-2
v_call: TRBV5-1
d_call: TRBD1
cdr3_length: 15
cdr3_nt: TGCGCCAGCAGTCCACAGGGGGCTTCTAACTATGGCTACACCTTC
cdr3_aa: CASSPQGASNYGYTF

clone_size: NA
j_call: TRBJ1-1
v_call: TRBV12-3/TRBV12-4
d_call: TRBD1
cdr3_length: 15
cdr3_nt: TGTGCCAGCAGTAACAGACAGGGCGGAGTCACTGAAGCTTTCTTT
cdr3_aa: CASSNRQGGVTEAFF

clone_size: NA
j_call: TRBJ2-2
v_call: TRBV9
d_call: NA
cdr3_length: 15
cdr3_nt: TGTGCCAGCAGCAGTAGGCGGGCTTCGGCGGGGGAGCTGTTTTTT
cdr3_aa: CASSSRRASAGELFF

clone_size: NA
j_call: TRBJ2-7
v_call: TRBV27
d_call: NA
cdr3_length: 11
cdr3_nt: TGTGCCAGCAGTTTAGCCCACGAGCAGTACTTC
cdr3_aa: CASSLAHEQYF

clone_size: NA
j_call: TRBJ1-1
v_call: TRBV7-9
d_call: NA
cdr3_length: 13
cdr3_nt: TGTGCCAGCAGCTTAGGGCAGCTTACTGAAGCTTTCTTT
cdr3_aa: CASSLGQLTEAFF

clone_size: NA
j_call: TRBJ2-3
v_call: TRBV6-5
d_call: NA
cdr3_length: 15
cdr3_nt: TGTGCCAGCAGTATCGGGACGGACATGGCAGATACGCAGTATTTT
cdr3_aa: CASSIGTDMADTQYF

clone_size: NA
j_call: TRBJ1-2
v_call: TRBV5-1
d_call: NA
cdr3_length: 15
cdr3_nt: TGCGCCAGCAGCCCCAACGGACAGACGCTCTATGGCTACACCTTC
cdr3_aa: CASSPNGQTLYGYTF

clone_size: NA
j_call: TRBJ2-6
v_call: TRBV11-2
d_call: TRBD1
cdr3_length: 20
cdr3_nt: TGTGCCAGCAGCTTAAGATCCGGGACAGCATTAGTCTCTGGGGCCAACGTCCTGACTTTC
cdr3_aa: CASSLRSGTALVSGANVLTF

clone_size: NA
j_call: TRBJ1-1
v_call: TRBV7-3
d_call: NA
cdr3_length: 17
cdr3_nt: TGTGCCAGCACCTGGGTGGATTTAGGCCTCTGGAACACTGAAGCTTTCTTT
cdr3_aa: CASTWVDLGLWNTEAFF

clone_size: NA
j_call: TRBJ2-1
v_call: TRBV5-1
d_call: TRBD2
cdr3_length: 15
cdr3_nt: TGCGCCAGCAGCTGGCGGGGGGAGGGTGACAATGAGCAGTTCTTC
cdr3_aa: CASSWRGEGDNEQFF

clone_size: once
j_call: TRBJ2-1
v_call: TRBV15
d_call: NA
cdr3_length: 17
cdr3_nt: TGTGCCACCAGCAGGACTACCCTTCCGGGCTCCTACAATGAGCAGTTCTTC
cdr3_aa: CATSRTTLPGSYNEQFF

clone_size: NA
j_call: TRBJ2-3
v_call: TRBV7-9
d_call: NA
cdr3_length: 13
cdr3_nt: TGTGCCAGCAGCCCCCCCGACACAGATACGCAGTATTTT
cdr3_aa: CASSPPDTDTQYF

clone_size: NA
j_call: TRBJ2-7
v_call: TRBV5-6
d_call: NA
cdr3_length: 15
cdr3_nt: TGTGCCAGCAGCACAACCGGGACCAGCAGGTACGAGCAGTACTTC
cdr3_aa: CASSTTGTSRYEQYF

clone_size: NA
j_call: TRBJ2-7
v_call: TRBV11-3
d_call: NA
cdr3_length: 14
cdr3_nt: TGTGCCAGCAGCCCTTATGCTAGCCAGGACGAGCAGTACTTC
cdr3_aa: CASSPYASQDEQYF

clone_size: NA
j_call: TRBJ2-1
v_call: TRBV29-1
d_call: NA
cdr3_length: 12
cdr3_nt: TGCAGCGTACCCCGGCCAAGCGGCGTGCAGTTCTTC
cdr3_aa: CSVPRPSGVQFF

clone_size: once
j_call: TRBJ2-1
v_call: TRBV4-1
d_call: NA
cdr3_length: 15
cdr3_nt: TGCGCCAGCAGCCAAGGTCCAGCTGACCACAATGAGCAGTTCTTC
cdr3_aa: CASSQGPADHNEQFF

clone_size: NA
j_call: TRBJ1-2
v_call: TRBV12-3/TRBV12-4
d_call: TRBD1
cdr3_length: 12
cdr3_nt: TGTGCCAGCAGTCAGGGACAGGATGGCTACACCTTC
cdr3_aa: CASSQGQDGYTF

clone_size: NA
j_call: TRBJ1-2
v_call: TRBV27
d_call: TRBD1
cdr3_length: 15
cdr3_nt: TGTGCCAGCAGTTCAGTACAGGGGGCAAACTATGGCTACACCTTC
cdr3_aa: CASSSVQGANYGYTF

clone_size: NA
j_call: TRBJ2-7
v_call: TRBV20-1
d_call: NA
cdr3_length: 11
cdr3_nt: TGCAGTGCGCCACAGGGCTACGAGCAGTACTTC
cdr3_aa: CSAPQGYEQYF

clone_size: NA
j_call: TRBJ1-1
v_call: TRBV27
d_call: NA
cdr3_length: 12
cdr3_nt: TGTGCCACTCGGACAGAGATGAATGAAGCTTTCTTT
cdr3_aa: CATRTEMNEAFF

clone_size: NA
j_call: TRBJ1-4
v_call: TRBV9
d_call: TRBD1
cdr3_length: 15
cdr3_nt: TGTGCCAGCAGCGAAACCGGGACAGGGCGTGAAAAACTGTTTTTT
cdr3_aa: CASSETGTGREKLFF